The 25 T cell receptor beta chains in this list originate from one sample, sequenced in a study of beta chain features in type 1 diabetes (dated by TCRdb to the late 2010s). The research as a whole found: In all four CD4+ subsets, TCRB CDR3 length was moderately but significantly shorter in type 1 diabetes patients.

Receptors were amplified or captured by the immunoSEQ multiplex PCR assay. The High Capacity cDNA Reverse Transcription Kit was used to reverse transcribe all of the isolated RNA, meaning that expressed TCRB transcripts were what got sequenced. The table was pulled from immuneACCESS by TCRdb, which kept in-frame rearrangements only. Such tables lose some clones; where checked, under half of the loss comes from unresolved V genes, and the rest has no known cause. The table for this sample lists over 55,000 clones; about 50% of them were counted only once. The ten largest make up roughly 2.6% of the sample. What these receptors recognize is not known. The sample consisted of Tregs from blood. Reading the label with the study, this specimen's cell subset or site is: regulatory CD4+ T cells. These receptor sequences come from a woman aged 40-49 years with type 1 diabetes.

The rearrangement joins TRBV29-1 to TRBJ1-2, with 8 bases that match TRBD1. The trim removed 2 bases at V and 4 bases at J, leaving 3 bases unmatched. The CDR3 consists of 13 residues. Germline loops: CDR1 SQVTM, CDR2 ANQGSEA. The CDR3: CSVELQGGYGYTF. CDR3 DNA: TGCAGCGTTGAACTACAGGGGGGCTATGGCTACACCTTC.

The V and J genes are TRBV2 and TRBJ1-2, with D uncertain. This CDR3 contains 14 residues. The germline CDR1 and CDR2 sequences are SNHLY and FYNNEI. Trimming took off 6 bases at V and 6 bases at J, with 17 bases between the two ends. In DNA form, the CDR3 reads TGTGCCAGCAGCCAGGAGGGCGCAGCCCATGGCTACACCTTC. This codes for CASSQEGAAHGYTF.

This clone was recorded once. The chain joins TRBV5-6 to TRBJ2-2, with 8 positions matching TRBD2. With 2 bases clipped from V and 6 bases from J, the junction kept 0 bases outside the gene matches. CDR1 is SGHDT, CDR2 YYEEEE, per germline. This CDR3 region has 13 residues. The DNA of the CDR3 is TGTGCCAGCAGCTTCGGGGGGGCCGGGGAGCTGTTTTTT. This codes for CASSFGGAGELFF.

At least ten counts were recorded for this clone. The chain has TRBV10-3 and TRBJ2-2; tentative D call: TRBD2 (5 bases). V was trimmed by 0 bases and J by 16 bases, leaving 15 bases between them. This CDR3 contains 13 residues. Germline V gene lookup returns CDR1 ENHRY and CDR2 SYGVKD. The CDR3 bases are TGTGCCATCAGTGAGTCGAGGGATGCCAACCCGTTTTTT. It is translated as CAISESRDANPFF.

The chain combines TRBV19 with TRBJ2-3; 9 positions agree with TRBD1. This CDR3 is built from 15 residues. Germline CDR1 is LNHDA and CDR2 is SQIVND (reference sequence). Trimming removed 10 bases from V and 2 bases from J; junction bases left unmatched: 10. The CDR3 is CATSTGGRTTDTQYF. As DNA, the CDR3 is TGTGCCACCTCGACAGGGGGGAGGACCACAGATACGCAGTATTTT.

The genes are TRBV5-1 and TRBJ2-5; possibly TRBD1 for D (5 bases). The CDR3 totals 13 residues. The V end lost 3 bases, the J end lost 4 bases, and 10 bases lay between the germline ends. Germline CDR1 reads SGHRS; CDR2 reads YFSETQ. The DNA of the CDR3 is TGCGCCAGCAGCTCAGGGATGACAGAGACCCAGTACTTC. It yields the protein CASSSGMTETQYF.

CDR3 region: CASSQAPTTVGPGNTIYF. The DNA of the CDR3 is TGCGCCAGCAGCCAAGCTCCCACAACAGTTGGGCCTGGAAACACCATATATTTT. The chain employs TRBV4-1 and TRBJ1-3; no definite D call. Trimming left V 1 base short and J 2 bases short, with 18 bases between. Germline lookup yields CDR1 MGHRA and CDR2 YSYEKL. The CDR3 is 18 amino acids.

J is TRBJ2-1 and V is TRBV6-5; 11 bases align to TRBD1. Germline values: CDR1 MNHEY, CDR2 SVGAGI. V shed 7 bases and J 8 bases; nucleotides not matched to a gene: 10. The CDR3 has 15 amino acids. The CDR3 region is CASTMDRGLAYEQFF. CDR3 nucleotide sequence: TGTGCCAGCACCATGGACAGGGGGCTTGCGTATGAGCAGTTCTTC.

The V and J genes are TRBV7-2 and TRBJ1-2, with D perhaps matching TRBD1 (5 bases). V lost 4 bases, J lost 7 bases, and 16 bases lay in between. The CDR3 is 14 amino acids. CDR1 is SGHTA and CDR2 is FQGNSA in the germline V gene. CDR3 bases: TGTGCCAGCAGCTCGGGACCGCTCGGGGGTGGCTACACCTTC. Translated: CASSSGPLGGGYTF.

V is TRBV28 and J is TRBJ2-7; 7 bases are a match to TRBD1. In germline, CDR1 is MDHEN, CDR2 SYDVKM. The CDR3 covers 14 residues. The junction had 8 bases not matched to a gene; V was cut back by 7 bases and J by 2 bases. CDR3 nucleotide sequence: TGTGCCAGCACTAGGACAGGCATAACCTACGAGCAGTACTTC. This translates into CASTRTGITYEQYF.

The chain uses TRBV2 and TRBJ2-3, with TRBD2 matching over 7 bases. V trimming: 6 bases; J trimming: 3 bases; junction bases outside the gene matches: 12. Germline V gives CDR1 SNHLY, CDR2 FYNNEI. The CDR3 runs to 16 residues. CDR3 sequence (DNA): TGTGCCAGCAGACAGGCAGGGAGGGGTGGTACAGATACGCAGTATTTT. Translating gives CASRQAGRGGTDTQYF.

This chain links TRBV10-3 with TRBJ2-3; maybe TRBD1 (5 bases). The CDR3 totals 15 residues. Trimming took 2 bases from V and 1 from J, leaving 10 bases between them. Germline V gene data show CDR1 as ENHRY and CDR2 as SYGVKD. CDR3 in amino acids: CAISEGPTGTDTQYF. The CDR3 bases are TGTGCCATCAGTGAGGGCCCGACAGGCACAGATACGCAGTATTTT.

This clone has a handful of counts. The chain uses TRBV7-2 and TRBJ2-7, with D perhaps matching TRBD2 (5 bases). The CDR3 is made up of 14 amino acids. The V end lost 5 bases, the J end lost 2 bases, and 13 bases lay between the germline ends. CDR1 and CDR2 (germline): SGHTA, FQGNSA. The CDR3 is CASSRTPGPYEQYF. The CDR3 coding sequence is TGTGCCAGCAGCCGGACTCCAGGCCCCTACGAGCAGTACTTC.

The sample holds a few counts of this clone. The rearrangement links TRBV4-1 to TRBJ2-7, with 9 nucleotides matching TRBD2. The V and J ends lost 1 base and 4 bases, in that order; junction bases with no gene match: 8. The CDR3 runs to 16 residues. Germline CDR1 reads MGHRA; CDR2 reads YSYEKL. The CDR3 loop reads CASSQGPAGGKYEQYF. CDR3 DNA sequence: TGCGCCAGCAGCCAAGGGCCAGCGGGAGGCAAGTACGAGCAGTACTTC.

This clone appeared a few times. The V gene is TRBV7-9, the J gene TRBJ1-1, with D possibly TRBD1 on 6 matching bases. CDR3 size: 13 residues. Per germline, CDR1 SEHNR and CDR2 FQNEAQ (reference sequence). V was pared by 0 bases and J by 8 bases, with 10 bases between. CDR3 amino acids: CASSLAQDREAFF. CDR3 DNA: TGTGCCAGCAGCTTAGCGCAGGACAGAGAAGCTTTCTTT.

The chain uses TRBV9 and TRBJ2-1; TRBD2 matches 10 bases. Germline CDR1 is SGDLS and CDR2 is YYNGEE. The CDR3 runs 16 residues. The junction had 5 bases not matched to a gene; V was cut back by 3 bases and J by 2 bases. The CDR3 spells CASSAPSGGAYNEQFF. In DNA form, the CDR3 reads TGTGCCAGCAGCGCCCCTAGCGGGGGAGCCTACAATGAGCAGTTCTTC.

The chain carries TRBV5-1 and TRBJ2-5, with TRBD1 matching over 7 bases. CDR1 is SGHRS, CDR2 YFSETQ, per germline. V gave up 4 bases and J gave up 3 bases; unmatched junction bases: 6. The CDR3 covers 14 residues. The CDR3 coding sequence is TGCGCCAGCAGCCCGACAGGGCTAGAAGAGACCCAGTACTTC. This sequence encodes CASSPTGLEETQYF.

The CDR3 sequence is CASSPTSENVDTQYF. The CDR3 DNA is TGTGCCAGCTCACCAACTAGCGAGAATGTAGATACGCAGTATTTT. The chain links TRBV18 to TRBJ2-3; 7 nucleotides align to TRBD2. Germline CDR1 KGHSH, CDR2 LQKENI. The CDR3 sequence is 15 residues long. Unmatched junction bases numbered 7, after V lost 2 bases and J lost 5 bases.

V is TRBV19 and J is TRBJ1-2; TRBD1 matches at 11 bases. CDR3 length: 17 residues. V trimming: 6 bases; J trimming: 4 bases; junction bases outside the gene matches: 13. Germline V gene data show CDR1 as LNHDA and CDR2 as SQIVND (reference sequence). CDR3 nucleotides: TGTGCCAGTAGAACCCGGACAGGGGGCTCTCCGGGCTATGGCTACACCTTC. Amino acid sequence: CASRTRTGGSPGYGYTF.

The genes are TRBV6-6 and TRBJ1-3; no firm D call. The CDR3 is made up of 11 amino acids. From germline, CDR1 is MNHNY and CDR2 SVGAGI (reference sequence). The CDR3 region is CVGLRGNTIYF. CDR3 nucleotide sequence: TGTGTGGGCCTTAGAGGAAACACCATATATTTT.

This clone was detected a few times. This chain links TRBV2 with TRBJ2-7, with 7 nucleotides matching TRBD1. This CDR3 region has 14 residues. CDR1 is SNHLY, CDR2 FYNNEI, per germline. V lost 7 bases to trimming and J lost 0 bases; unmatched junction nucleotides: 6. The CDR3 reads CASTTGRFSYEQYF. As DNA, the CDR3 is TGTGCCAGCACGACAGGGCGTTTCTCCTACGAGCAGTACTTC.

The rearrangement uses TRBV28 and TRBJ1-2, with D perhaps matching TRBD1 (6 bases). The germline V gene encodes CDR1 MDHEN and CDR2 SYDVKM. Deletions cut 5 bases from V and 7 bases from J, with 14 bases between. The CDR3 sequence is 13 residues long. CDR3 sequence: CASSTQGRPGYTF. CDR3 in DNA: TGTGCCAGCAGTACGCAGGGGCGGCCTGGCTACACCTTC.

This sequence joins TRBV7-6 and TRBJ1-1; D remains unclear. Trimming left V 2 bases short and J 5 bases short, with 9 bases between. The germline gives CDR1 SGHVS, CDR2 FNYEAQ. The CDR3 contains 13 residues. The CDR3 loop reads CASSLYTGTEAFF. The CDR3 nucleotides are TGTGCCAGCAGCTTATATACCGGGACTGAAGCTTTCTTT.

This chain connects TRBV28 to TRBJ2-3; TRBD1 agrees at 8 bases. V shed 5 bases, J shed 2 bases, and the junction held 6 bases outside the gene matches. This CDR3 contains 15 residues. CDR1 is MDHEN, CDR2 SYDVKM, per germline. CDR3 sequence (DNA): TGTGCCAGCAGTCTCACGACAGGGGTCACAGATACGCAGTATTTT. It specifies CASSLTTGVTDTQYF.

V usage is TRBV4-1 and J usage is TRBJ2-1; D call uncertain. Trimming took 6 bases from V and 2 from J, leaving 5 bases between them. CDR1 is MGHRA, CDR2 YSYEKL, per germline. The CDR3 is made up of 12 amino acids. CDR3 loop: CASRAPYNEQFF. The CDR3 region has the DNA TGCGCCAGCAGGGCTCCCTACAATGAGCAGTTCTTC.